This T cell receptor (beta chain) was found in a study of T cells in Graves' hyperthyroidism and ophthalmopathy. Study-level findings and limits: Ophthalmopathy, which appeared later, was predicted by the model a median roughly 6.4 months before onset.

Researchers took RNA transcripts and amplified the TCR beta CDR3 regions from them. Initially, a first-round RT-PCR of the TCR CDR3 employed the HTBI primer set. TCRdb independently ran MiXCR on the multiplex PCR reads; one entry per CDR3 protein. The table has hundreds of thousands of distinct CDR3 sequences, approximately 24% seen once. CDR1 is SGHTA and CDR2 is FQGNSA in the germline V gene. The CDR3 has 14 amino acids. V lost 10 bases and J lost 3; bases outside the gene matches: 6. This clonotype was counted ten times or more. The antigen remains undetermined. The TCR originated in a woman in her thirties with Graves' ophthalmopathy. Sequencing was performed on blood. This chain links TRBV7-2 with TRBJ1-1; TRBD1 matches at 12 bases. CDR3 protein: CATFRDRGHTEAFF. The CDR3, as DNA: TGTGCCACCTTTAGGGACAGGGGGCACACTGAAGCTTTCTTT.